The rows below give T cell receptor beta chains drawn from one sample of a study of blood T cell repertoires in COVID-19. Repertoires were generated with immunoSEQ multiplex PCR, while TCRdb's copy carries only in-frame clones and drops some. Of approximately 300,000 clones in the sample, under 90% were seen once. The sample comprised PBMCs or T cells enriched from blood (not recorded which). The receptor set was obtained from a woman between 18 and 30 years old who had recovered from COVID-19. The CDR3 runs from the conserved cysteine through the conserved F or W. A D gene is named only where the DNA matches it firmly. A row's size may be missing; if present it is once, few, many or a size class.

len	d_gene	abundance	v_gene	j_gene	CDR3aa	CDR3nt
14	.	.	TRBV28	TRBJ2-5	CASSSGGGGETQYF	TGTGCCAGCAGCTCCGGGGGAGGAGGAGAGACCCAGTACTTC
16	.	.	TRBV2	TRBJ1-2	CASRTIQGDPNYGYTF	TGTGCCAGCAGAACTATACAGGGAGACCCTAACTATGGCTACACCTTC
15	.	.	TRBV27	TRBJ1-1	CASSSEWRMDTEAFF	TGTGCCAGCAGTTCCGAATGGAGGATGGACACTGAAGCTTTCTTT
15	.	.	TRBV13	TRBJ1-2	CASSSLAGLDYGYTF	TGTGCCAGCAGCTCGCTTGCGGGCCTAGACTATGGCTACACCTTC
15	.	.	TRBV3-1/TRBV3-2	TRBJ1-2	CASSQVPTTLLGYTF	TGTGCCAGCAGCCAAGTCCCGACAACCCTCCTTGGCTACACCTTC
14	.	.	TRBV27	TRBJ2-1	CASSLDRLDNEQFF	TGTGCCAGCAGTTTAGACAGGTTAGACAATGAGCAGTTCTTC
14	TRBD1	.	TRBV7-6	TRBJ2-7	CASSTDRGFYEQYF	TGTGCCAGCAGTACGGACAGGGGGTTTTACGAGCAGTACTTC
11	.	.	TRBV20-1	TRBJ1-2	CSARGAGLPLF	TGCAGTGCTAGAGGGGCAGGGCTTCCCCTCTTC
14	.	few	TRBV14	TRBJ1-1	CASSQSLLSTEAFF	TGTGCCAGCAGCCAATCGCTATTAAGCACTGAAGCTTTCTTT
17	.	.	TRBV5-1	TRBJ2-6	CASSFDSQGSGANVLTF	TGCGCCAGCAGCTTTGATTCTCAGGGCTCTGGGGCCAACGTCCTGACTTTC
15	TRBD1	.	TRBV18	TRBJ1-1	CASSPPGQGYTEAFF	TGTGCCAGCTCACCCCCGGGACAGGGATACACTGAAGCTTTCTTT
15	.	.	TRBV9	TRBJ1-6	CASSAVPGFGSPLHF	TGTGCCAGCAGCGCAGTGCCAGGGTTCGGATCACCCCTCCACTTT
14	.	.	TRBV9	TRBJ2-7	CASSPGQSSYEQYF	TGTGCCAGCAGCCCTGGACAGAGCTCCTACGAGCAGTACTTC
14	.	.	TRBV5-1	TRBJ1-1	CASGELWGNTEAFF	TGCGCCAGCGGGGAGTTGTGGGGGAACACTGAAGCTTTCTTT
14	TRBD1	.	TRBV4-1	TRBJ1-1	CASSPGQGADEAFF	TGCGCCAGCAGCCCTGGACAGGGGGCGGATGAAGCTTTCTTT
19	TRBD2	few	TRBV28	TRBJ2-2	CASSGTSGRARWNTGELFF	TGTGCCAGCAGTGGGACTAGCGGGAGGGCCCGGTGGAACACCGGGGAGCTGTTTTTT
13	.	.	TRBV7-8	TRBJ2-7	CASHYPGQNEQYF	TGTGCCAGCCACTATCCCGGACAGAACGAGCAGTACTTC
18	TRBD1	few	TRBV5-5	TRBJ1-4	CASSGGRDRRATNEKLFF	TGTGCCAGCAGCGGAGGGCGGGACAGGAGGGCAACTAATGAAAAACTGTTTTTT
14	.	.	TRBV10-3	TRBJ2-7	CAISWTSGEYEQYF	TGTGCCATTTCTTGGACCAGTGGGGAGTACGAGCAGTACTTC
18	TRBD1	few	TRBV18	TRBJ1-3	CASSPTRLGQNSGNTIYF	TGTGCCAGCTCACCAACACGGTTGGGACAGAACTCTGGAAACACCATATATTTT
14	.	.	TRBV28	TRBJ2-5	CASSLRTALETQYF	TGTGCCAGCAGTCTCAGGACTGCCCTGGAGACCCAGTACTTC
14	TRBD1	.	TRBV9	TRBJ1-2	CASTEGQIRPGYTF	TGTGCCAGCACAGAGGGACAGATTCGTCCTGGCTACACCTTC
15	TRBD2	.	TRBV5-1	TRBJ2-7	CASSTGTSGSYEQYF	TGCGCCAGCAGCACTGGGACTAGCGGGAGCTACGAGCAGTACTTC
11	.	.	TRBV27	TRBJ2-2	CASSSGGELFF	TGTGCCAGCAGTTCAGGGGGGGAGCTGTTTTTT